This TCR beta chain was identified during a study of T cells in Graves' hyperthyroidism and ophthalmopathy. General study results and limits: In blood, most of the thyroid clonotypes expanded above 0.001 were also present.

In its sample, this clonotype was seen many times. Its antigen is unidentified. RNA transcripts were the template for amplifying TCR beta CDR3 regions. HTBI primers were employed in a first-round RT-PCR of the TCR CDR3. TCRdb independently ran MiXCR on the multiplex PCR reads; one entry per CDR3 protein. The profile shows under 300,000 distinct CDR3 sequences, 12% to 15% of them singletons. Fresh peripheral blood, 8 to 10 ml, was the source of the PBMCs. The CDR3 covers 14 residues. CDR1 and CDR2 (germline): SNHLY, FYNNEI. With 5 bases removed from V and 4 bases from J, the gap between germline ends came to 14 bases.

The TCR was taken from a woman between 35 and 50 years old with Graves' hyperthyroidism. Sequenced: blood. The genes are TRBV2 and TRBJ1-2, with D hard to call. CDR3 sequence (DNA): TGTGCCAGCAGTCAAGTCCAGGTCCTCTATGGCTACACCTTC. Translated, it gives CASSQVQVLYGYTF.